This is a list of T cell receptor beta chains from one sample in a study of OX40 agonist ivuxolimab in advanced cancers. Only in-frame clones appear in the TCRdb table, and some are missing; sequencing was by immunoSEQ multiplex PCR. The sample contains 54,000 or so clones, 84% of which appear only once. The source material was CD4+ or CD8+ T cells sorted from blood, sampled in a trial of the OX40 agonist ivuxolimab. Receptors originate from an adult with an advanced solid tumor such as melanoma, head and neck, liver or kidney cancer. The CDR3 runs from the conserved cysteine through the conserved F or W. Fields, in order: V gene, J gene, CDR3 protein.

V gene: TRBV6-5
J gene: TRBJ1-1
CDR3 protein: CASRGGRGATEAFF

V gene: TRBV30
J gene: TRBJ1-2
CDR3 protein: CAWSVLLNYGYTF

V gene: TRBV30
J gene: TRBJ2-5
CDR3 protein: CAWSVEETQYF

V gene: TRBV19
J gene: TRBJ2-2
CDR3 protein: CASSIEGQGAGELFF

V gene: TRBV7-9
J gene: TRBJ1-1
CDR3 protein: CASSPTVGNTEAFF

V gene: TRBV7-8
J gene: TRBJ1-5
CDR3 protein: CASSSRTGVGNQPQHF

V gene: TRBV6-1
J gene: TRBJ1-5
CDR3 protein: CASSVSQGNQPQHF

V gene: TRBV9
J gene: TRBJ2-3
CDR3 protein: CASSVVGTDTQYF

V gene: TRBV21-1
J gene: TRBJ2-7
CDR3 protein: CASIRDFTYEQYF

V gene: TRBV5-1
J gene: TRBJ2-7
CDR3 protein: CASSFGGRDEQYF

V gene: TRBV9
J gene: TRBJ1-1
CDR3 protein: CASSVVSEDTEAFF

V gene: TRBV7-2
J gene: TRBJ2-2
CDR3 protein: CASSLAVGMNTGELFF

V gene: TRBV18
J gene: TRBJ2-2
CDR3 protein: CASSQDRVKTGELFF

V gene: TRBV7-2
J gene: TRBJ2-7
CDR3 protein: CASSAGTGTYEQYF

V gene: TRBV6-1
J gene: TRBJ1-5
CDR3 protein: CASSEGRRNQPQHF

V gene: TRBV5-6
J gene: TRBJ2-5
CDR3 protein: CASSLIRDVQETQYF

V gene: TRBV5-1
J gene: TRBJ2-2
CDR3 protein: CASSPGLAGGTGELFF

V gene: TRBV6-1
J gene: TRBJ2-2
CDR3 protein: CASSEAAQQGTTGELFF

V gene: TRBV19
J gene: TRBJ2-4
CDR3 protein: CASSSSGIGTKNIQYF

V gene: TRBV5-1
J gene: TRBJ1-6
CDR3 protein: CASSLDNNSPLHF

V gene: TRBV5-1
J gene: TRBJ1-1
CDR3 protein: CASSLDGMNTEAFF

V gene: TRBV7-2
J gene: TRBJ1-6
CDR3 protein: CASSRPAVTGSPLHF

V gene: TRBV6-6
J gene: TRBJ2-2
CDR3 protein: CASFRGSDRGELFF

V gene: TRBV5-4
J gene: TRBJ2-5
CDR3 protein: CASSLVQGAWETQYF

V gene: TRBV2
J gene: TRBJ1-1
CDR3 protein: CASSEAVSNTEAFF

V gene: TRBV5-1
J gene: TRBJ2-7
CDR3 protein: CASSYTGTGAYEQYF

V gene: TRBV27
J gene: TRBJ2-5
CDR3 protein: CASSPLGGGQETQYF

V gene: TRBV10-3
J gene: TRBJ2-7
CDR3 protein: CATSAGGSYEQYF

V gene: TRBV11-3
J gene: TRBJ2-1
CDR3 protein: CASSFGDGTYNEQFF

V gene: TRBV19
J gene: TRBJ2-7
CDR3 protein: CASSLLRDGSYEQYF

V gene: TRBV11-1
J gene: TRBJ2-7
CDR3 protein: CASSSYPYEQYF

V gene: TRBV27
J gene: TRBJ2-3
CDR3 protein: CASSDLPPPTDTQYF

V gene: TRBV6-6
J gene: TRBJ2-2
CDR3 protein: CASSSGLQLTGELFF

V gene: TRBV19
J gene: TRBJ1-1
CDR3 protein: CASSARVNTEAFF

V gene: TRBV5-1
J gene: TRBJ2-3
CDR3 protein: CASSLASGSLDTQYF

V gene: TRBV29-1
J gene: TRBJ1-6
CDR3 protein: CSVEAGPIGNSPLHF

V gene: TRBV5-4
J gene: TRBJ2-1
CDR3 protein: CASSLVSGRANEQFF

V gene: TRBV28
J gene: TRBJ2-1
CDR3 protein: CASSLLGQGRWFF

V gene: TRBV5-6
J gene: TRBJ2-1
CDR3 protein: CASLVFRDRGYNEQFF

V gene: TRBV9
J gene: TRBJ2-5
CDR3 protein: CASSNAPPAQETQYF

V gene: TRBV4-1
J gene: TRBJ2-1
CDR3 protein: CASSQELGLKFF

V gene: TRBV7-3
J gene: TRBJ2-1
CDR3 protein: CASSLSPSYNEQFF

V gene: TRBV7-2
J gene: TRBJ2-3
CDR3 protein: CASSSPSGVTDTQYF

V gene: TRBV7-2
J gene: TRBJ2-2
CDR3 protein: CASSLGYRTGIRTGELFF

V gene: TRBV7-2
J gene: TRBJ1-3
CDR3 protein: CASSSGGAGNTIYF

V gene: TRBV11-3
J gene: TRBJ2-3
CDR3 protein: CASSPGTSGETDTQYF

V gene: TRBV10-2
J gene: TRBJ2-5
CDR3 protein: CASSGAGGETQYF